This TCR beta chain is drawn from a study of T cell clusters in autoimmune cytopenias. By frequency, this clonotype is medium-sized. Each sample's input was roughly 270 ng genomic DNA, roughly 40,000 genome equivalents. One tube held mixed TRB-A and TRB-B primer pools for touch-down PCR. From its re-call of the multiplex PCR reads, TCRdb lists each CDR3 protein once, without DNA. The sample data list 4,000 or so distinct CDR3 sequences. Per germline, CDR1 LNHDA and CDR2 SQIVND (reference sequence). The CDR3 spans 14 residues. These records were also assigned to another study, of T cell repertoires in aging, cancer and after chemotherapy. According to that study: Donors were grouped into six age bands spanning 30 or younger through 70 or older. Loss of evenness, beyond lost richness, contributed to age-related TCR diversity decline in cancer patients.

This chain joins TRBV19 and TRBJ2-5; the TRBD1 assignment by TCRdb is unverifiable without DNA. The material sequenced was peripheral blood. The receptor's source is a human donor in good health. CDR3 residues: CASRSGQAQETQYF.